One sample yielded the 7 T cell receptor beta chains listed below, sequenced in a study of response to subunit inactivated influenza vaccine. Each CDR3 protein gets one entry after TCRdb re-called the RT-PCR reads with MiXCR. The data show 550,000 to 650,000 distinct CDR3 sequences, with around 11% seen just once and approximately 10% held by the top ten. The sequencing used PBMCs from blood, collected on the day of vaccination. The receptors were sampled from a man aged 50-59 years who received an inactivated influenza vaccine.

The rearrangement uses TRBV6-5 and TRBJ2-7; 11 bases are shared with TRBD1. V was pared by 0 bases and J by 7 bases, with 5 bases of the junction left unmatched. Germline V lookup: CDR1 MNHEY, CDR2 SVGAGI. This CDR3 is built from 15 residues. CDR3: CASSYSKGTGGEQYF. CDR3 sequence (DNA): TGTGCCAGCAGTTACTCGAAGGGGACAGGGGGTGAGCAGTACTTC.

This clonotype has only a few counts. The rearrangement joins TRBV6-5 to TRBJ1-2, with D unclear. CDR3 length: 15 residues. CDR1 and CDR2 from the germline V gene are MNHEY and SVGAGI. V shed 2 bases and J shed 5 bases, with 15 bases lying between them. The CDR3 sequence: CASSYDLSGEYGYTF. Written as DNA, the CDR3 is TGTGCCAGCAGTTACGACCTCAGTGGGGAATATGGCTACACCTTC.

V is TRBV20-1 and J is TRBJ1-5; D gene uncertain. This CDR3 spans 12 amino acids. Trimming cost V 1 base and J 2 bases, with 3 bases left between them. Germline V gene data show CDR1 as DFQATT and CDR2 as SNEGSKA (reference sequence). CDR3 in amino acids: CSARAGNQPQHF. For the CDR3, the DNA is TGCAGTGCTAGAGCGGGCAATCAGCCCCAGCATTTT.

This clonotype occurred a few times. This sequence joins TRBV11-2 and TRBJ2-3; maybe TRBD1 (5 bases). V lost 1 base and J lost 0, with 8 bases in between. The CDR3 runs to 15 residues. Germline CDR1 SGHAT, CDR2 FQNNGV. Here the CDR3 DNA reads TGTGCCAGCAGCTTAGTGTACAGGAGCACAGATACGCAGTATTTT. The encoded protein is CASSLVYRSTDTQYF.

The chain uses TRBV28 and TRBJ2-2; 7 bases are a match to TRBD2. Germline V lookup: CDR1 MDHEN, CDR2 SYDVKM. The J segment lost 3 bases and the V segment lost 7 bases, leaving 11 bases of the junction unmatched. This CDR3 contains 16 residues. CDR3: CASKPGSLADTGELFF. CDR3 nucleotide sequence: TGTGCCAGCAAACCCGGGAGCCTAGCGGACACCGGGGAGCTGTTTTTT. Using reference TRBV28 and TRBJ2-2 for the parts outside the CDR3, the full variable domain is DVKVTQSSRYLVKRTGEKVFLECVQDMDHENMFWYRQDPGLGLRLIYFSYDVKMKEKGDIPEGYSVSREKKERFSLILESASTNQTSMYLCASKPGSLADTGELFFGEGSRLTVL.

In this sample, this clonotype turned up a few times. V gene TRBV11-2 combines with J gene TRBJ2-2; no clear D gene. The length of the CDR3 is 15 residues. Germline lookup yields CDR1 SGHAT and CDR2 FQNNGV. The V end was cut by 1 base, the J end by 1 base, with 7 bases between. CDR3 DNA sequence: TGTGCCAGCAGCTTAGGCGTACAGAACACCGGGGAGCTGTTTTTT. This gives the protein CASSLGVQNTGELFF.

This clonotype was counted ten times or more. The chain uses TRBV4-3 and TRBJ2-3; D gene ambiguous. Deletions cut 0 bases from V and 2 bases from J, with 6 bases between. This CDR3 has 14 residues. Germline CDR1 LGHNA, CDR2 YSLEER. CDR3 amino acids: CASSQDGLTDTQYF. CDR3 in DNA: TGCGCCAGCAGCCAAGATGGCCTCACAGATACGCAGTATTTT.